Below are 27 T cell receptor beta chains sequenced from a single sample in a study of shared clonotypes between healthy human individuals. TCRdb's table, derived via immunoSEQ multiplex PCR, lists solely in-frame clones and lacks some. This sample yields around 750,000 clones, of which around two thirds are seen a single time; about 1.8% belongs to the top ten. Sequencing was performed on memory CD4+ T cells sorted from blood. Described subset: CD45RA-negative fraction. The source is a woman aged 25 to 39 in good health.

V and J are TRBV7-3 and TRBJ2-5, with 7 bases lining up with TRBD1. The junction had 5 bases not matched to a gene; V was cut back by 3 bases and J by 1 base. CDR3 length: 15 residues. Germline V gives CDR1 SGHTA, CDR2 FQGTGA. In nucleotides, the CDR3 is TGTGCCAGCAGCTTTCGGGGACAGAGCCAAGAGACCCAGTACTTC. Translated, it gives CASSFRGQSQETQYF.

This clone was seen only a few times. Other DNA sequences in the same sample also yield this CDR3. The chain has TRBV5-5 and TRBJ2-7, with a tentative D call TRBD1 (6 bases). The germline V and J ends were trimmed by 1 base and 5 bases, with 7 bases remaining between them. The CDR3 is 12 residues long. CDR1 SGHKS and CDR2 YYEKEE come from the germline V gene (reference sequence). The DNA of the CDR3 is TGTGCCAGCAGCTTGACAGGGCACGAGCAGTACTTC. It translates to CASSLTGHEQYF.

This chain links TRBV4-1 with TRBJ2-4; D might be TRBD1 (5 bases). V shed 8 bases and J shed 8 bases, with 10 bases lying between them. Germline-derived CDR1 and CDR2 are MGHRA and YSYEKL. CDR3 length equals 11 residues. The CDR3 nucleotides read TGCGCCAGCTCAGGGAAGGACATTCAGTACTTC. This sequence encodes CASSGKDIQYF.

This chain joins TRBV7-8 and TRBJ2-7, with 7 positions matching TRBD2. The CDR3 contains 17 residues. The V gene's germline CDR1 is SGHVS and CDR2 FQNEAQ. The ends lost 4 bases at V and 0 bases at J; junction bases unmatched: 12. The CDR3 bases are TGTGCCAGCAGCTCCGTCCCCAAACTAGCGTACTCCTACGAGCAGTACTTC. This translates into CASSSVPKLAYSYEQYF.

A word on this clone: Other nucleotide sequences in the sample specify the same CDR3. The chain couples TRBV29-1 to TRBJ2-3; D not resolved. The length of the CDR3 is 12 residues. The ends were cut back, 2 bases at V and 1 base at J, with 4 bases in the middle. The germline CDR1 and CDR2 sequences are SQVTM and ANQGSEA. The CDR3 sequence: CSVETGTDTQYF. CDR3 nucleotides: TGCAGCGTTGAAACAGGCACAGATACGCAGTATTTT.

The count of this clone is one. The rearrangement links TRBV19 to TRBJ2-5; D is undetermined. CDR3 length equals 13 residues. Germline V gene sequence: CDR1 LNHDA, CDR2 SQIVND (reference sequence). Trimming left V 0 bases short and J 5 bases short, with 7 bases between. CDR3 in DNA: TGTGCCAGTAGTATAGATTTGTTGGAGACCCAGTACTTC. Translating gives CASSIDLLETQYF.

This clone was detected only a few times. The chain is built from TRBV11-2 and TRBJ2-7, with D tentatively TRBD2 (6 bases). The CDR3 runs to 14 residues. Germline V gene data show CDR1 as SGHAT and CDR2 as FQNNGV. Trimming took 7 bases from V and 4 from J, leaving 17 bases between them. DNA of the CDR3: TGTGCCAGCACAAGATGGCGGGATAATTACGAGCAGTACTTC. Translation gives CASTRWRDNYEQYF.

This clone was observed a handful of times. The CDR3 reads CASTTPVVGGAGELFF. The CDR3 region has the DNA TGCGCCAGCACCACCCCCGTCGTGGGGGGCGCCGGGGAGCTGTTTTTT. The chain combines TRBV5-1 with TRBJ2-2; D tentatively fits TRBD1 or TRBD2 (6 bases each). The germline V and J ends were trimmed by 6 bases and 6 bases, with 21 bases remaining between them. The CDR3 spans 16 residues. Germline CDR1 is SGHRS and CDR2 is YFSETQ.

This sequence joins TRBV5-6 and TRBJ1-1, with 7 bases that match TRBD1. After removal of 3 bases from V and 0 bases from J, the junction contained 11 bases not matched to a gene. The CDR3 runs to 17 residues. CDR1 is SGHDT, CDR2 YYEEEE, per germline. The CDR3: CASSYSRDSFMNTEAFF. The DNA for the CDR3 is TGTGCCAGCAGCTATTCGCGGGACAGTTTCATGAACACTGAAGCTTTCTTT.

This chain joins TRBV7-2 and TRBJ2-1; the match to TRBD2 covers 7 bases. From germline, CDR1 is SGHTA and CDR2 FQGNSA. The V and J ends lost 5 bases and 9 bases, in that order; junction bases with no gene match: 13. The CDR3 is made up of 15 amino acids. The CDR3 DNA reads TGTGCCAGCAGCGCTCGGTTTGAGCCGGGGGGTGAGCAGTTCTTC. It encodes CASSARFEPGGEQFF.

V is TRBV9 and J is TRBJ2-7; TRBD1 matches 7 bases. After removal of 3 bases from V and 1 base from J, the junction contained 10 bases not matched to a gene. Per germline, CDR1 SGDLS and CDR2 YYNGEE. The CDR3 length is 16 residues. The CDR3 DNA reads TGTGCCAGCAGCGCACGGGGACAGAGCTTTTCCTACGAGCAGTACTTC. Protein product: CASSARGQSFSYEQYF. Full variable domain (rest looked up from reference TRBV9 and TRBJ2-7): DSGVTQTPKHLITATGQRVTLRCSPRSGDLSVYWYQQSLDQGLQFLIQYYNGEERAKGNILERFSAQQFPDLHSELNLSSLELGDSALYFCASSARGQSFSYEQYFGPGTRLTVT.

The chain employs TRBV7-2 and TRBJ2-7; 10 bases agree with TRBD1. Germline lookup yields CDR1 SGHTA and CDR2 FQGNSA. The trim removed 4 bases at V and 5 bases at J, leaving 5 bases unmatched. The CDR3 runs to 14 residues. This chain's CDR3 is CASSSRQGANEQYF. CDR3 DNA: TGTGCCAGCAGCTCCCGACAGGGGGCCAACGAGCAGTACTTC. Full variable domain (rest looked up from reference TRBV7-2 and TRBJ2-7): GAGVSQSPSNKVTEKGKDVELRCDPISGHTALYWYRQSLGQGLEFLIYFQGNSAPDKSGLPSDRFSAERTGGSVSTLTIQRTQQEDSAVYLCASSSRQGANEQYFGPGTRLTVT.

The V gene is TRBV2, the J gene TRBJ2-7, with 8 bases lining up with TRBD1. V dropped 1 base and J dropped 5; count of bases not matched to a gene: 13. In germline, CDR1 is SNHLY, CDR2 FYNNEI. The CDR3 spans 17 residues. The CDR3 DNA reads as TGTGCCAGCAGTGAAGTGGTAGTGGGACAGGACGTCCACGAGCAGTACTTC. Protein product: CASSEVVVGQDVHEQYF.

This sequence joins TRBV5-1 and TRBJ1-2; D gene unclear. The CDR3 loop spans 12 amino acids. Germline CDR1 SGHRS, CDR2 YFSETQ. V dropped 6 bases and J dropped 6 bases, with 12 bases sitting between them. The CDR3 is CASKMPGNGYTF. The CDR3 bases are TGCGCCAGCAAAATGCCGGGCAATGGCTACACCTTC.

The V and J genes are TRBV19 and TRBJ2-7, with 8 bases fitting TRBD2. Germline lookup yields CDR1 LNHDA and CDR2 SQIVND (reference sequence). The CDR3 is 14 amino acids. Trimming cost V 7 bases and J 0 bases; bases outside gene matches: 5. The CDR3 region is CASKWREDSYEQYF. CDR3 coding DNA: TGTGCCAGTAAGTGGCGGGAGGACTCCTACGAGCAGTACTTC.

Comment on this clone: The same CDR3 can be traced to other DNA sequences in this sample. DNA for the CDR3: TGTGCCAGCAGCATCCCGGGACAAGCCTACGAGCAGTACTTC. Amino acids: CASSIPGQAYEQYF. The chain uses TRBV5-8 and TRBJ2-7; a weak D match, TRBD1 (6 bases). Germline values: CDR1 SGHTS, CDR2 YDEGEE. The V end lost 4 bases, the J end lost 2 bases, and 13 bases lay between the germline ends. The CDR3 spans 14 residues.

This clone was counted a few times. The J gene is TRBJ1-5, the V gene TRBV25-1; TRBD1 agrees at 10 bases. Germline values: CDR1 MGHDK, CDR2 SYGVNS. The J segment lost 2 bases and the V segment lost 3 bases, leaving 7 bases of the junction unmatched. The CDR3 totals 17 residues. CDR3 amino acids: CASSDTRQGAGNQPQHF. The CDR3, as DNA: TGTGCCAGCAGTGACACGAGACAGGGGGCCGGCAATCAGCCCCAGCATTTT.

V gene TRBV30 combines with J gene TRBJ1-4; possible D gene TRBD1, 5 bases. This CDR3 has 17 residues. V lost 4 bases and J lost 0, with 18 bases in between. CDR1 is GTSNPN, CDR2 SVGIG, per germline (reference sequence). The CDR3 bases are TGTGCCTGGAACCCCGGGGGACTCTTTGCAACTAATGAAAAACTGTTTTTT. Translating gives CAWNPGGLFATNEKLFF.

CDR3: CASSGYGKSYNEQFF. The CDR3 bases are TGTGCCAGCAGTGGTTACGGGAAATCCTACAATGAGCAGTTCTTC. This chain uses TRBV2 with TRBJ2-1; tentative D call: TRBD2 (5 bases). This CDR3 spans 15 amino acids. Germline CDR1 reads SNHLY; CDR2 reads FYNNEI. Trimming stripped 4 bases from V and 1 base from J, with 11 bases between.

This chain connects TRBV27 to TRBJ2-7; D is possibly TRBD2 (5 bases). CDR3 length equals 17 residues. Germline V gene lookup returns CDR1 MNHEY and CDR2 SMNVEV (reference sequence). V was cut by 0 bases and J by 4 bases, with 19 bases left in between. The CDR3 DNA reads TGTGCCAGCAGTTTATCTGTAGCTGTGGGAGCTGGGTACGAGCAGTACTTC. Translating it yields CASSLSVAVGAGYEQYF.

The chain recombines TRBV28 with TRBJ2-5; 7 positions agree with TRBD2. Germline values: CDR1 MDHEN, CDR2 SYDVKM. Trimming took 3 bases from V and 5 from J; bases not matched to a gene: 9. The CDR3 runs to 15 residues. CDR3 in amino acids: CASSFRQGGRETQYF. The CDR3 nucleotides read TGTGCCAGCAGTTTCCGTCAGGGAGGGCGGGAGACCCAGTACTTC.

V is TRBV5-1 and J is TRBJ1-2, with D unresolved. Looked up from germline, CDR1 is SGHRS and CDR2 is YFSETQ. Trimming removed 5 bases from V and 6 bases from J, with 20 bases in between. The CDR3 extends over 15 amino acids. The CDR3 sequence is CASRPGEGSYNGYTF. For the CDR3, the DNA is TGCGCCAGCAGGCCTGGGGAGGGCTCGTACAATGGCTACACCTTC. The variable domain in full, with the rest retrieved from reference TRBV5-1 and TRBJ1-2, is KAGVTQTPRYLIKTRGQQVTLSCSPISGHRSVSWYQQTPGQGLQFLFEYFSETQRNKGNFPGRFSGRQFSNSRSEMNVSTLELGDSALYLCASRPGEGSYNGYTFGSGTRLTVV.

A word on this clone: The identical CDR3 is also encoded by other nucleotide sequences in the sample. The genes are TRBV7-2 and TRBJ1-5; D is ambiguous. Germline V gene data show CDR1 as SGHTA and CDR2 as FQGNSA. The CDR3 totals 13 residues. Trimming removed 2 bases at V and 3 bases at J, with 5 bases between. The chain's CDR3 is CASSLTSNQPQHF. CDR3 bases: TGTGCCAGCAGCTTAACGTCCAATCAGCCCCAGCATTTT.

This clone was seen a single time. CDR3 in amino acids: CASSYEGEAFF. CDR3 DNA: TGTGCCAGCAGTTATGAGGGAGAAGCTTTCTTT. This sequence joins TRBV6-5 and TRBJ1-1, with no clear D. Germline CDR1 and CDR2: MNHEY and SVGAGI. The CDR3 is 11 amino acids. The V and J ends lost 3 bases and 8 bases respectively, with 7 bases between them.

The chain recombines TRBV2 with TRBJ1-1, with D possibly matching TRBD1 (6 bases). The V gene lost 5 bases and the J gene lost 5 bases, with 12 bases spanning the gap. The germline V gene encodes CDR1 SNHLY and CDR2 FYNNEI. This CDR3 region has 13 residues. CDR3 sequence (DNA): TGTGCCAGCAGTCAGGGGTGGCGGACTGAAGCTTTCTTT. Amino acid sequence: CASSQGWRTEAFF.

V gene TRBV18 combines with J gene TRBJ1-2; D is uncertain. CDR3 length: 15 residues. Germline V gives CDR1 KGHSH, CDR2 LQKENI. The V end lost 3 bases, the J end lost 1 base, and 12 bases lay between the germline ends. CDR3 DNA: TGTGCCAGCTCACCGGCCGTGCAGGATAACTATGGCTACACCTTC. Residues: CASSPAVQDNYGYTF.

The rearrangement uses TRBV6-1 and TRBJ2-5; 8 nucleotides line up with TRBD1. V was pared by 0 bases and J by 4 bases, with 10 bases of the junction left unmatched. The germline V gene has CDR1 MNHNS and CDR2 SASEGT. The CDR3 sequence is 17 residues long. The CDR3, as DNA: TGTGCCAGCAGTGAAGCGAAGGGACAGGTAGGGGGAGAGACCCAGTACTTC. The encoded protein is CASSEAKGQVGGETQYF.